Below are 6 T cell receptor beta chains sequenced from a single sample in a study of blood T cell repertoires in COVID-19. Using immunoSEQ multiplex PCR, the repertoire was profiled, and TCRdb retains in-frame clones only, with some absent. The sample lists 250,000 or so clones, around 86% seen once, with approximately 1.6% in the top ten. The source material was PBMCs or T cells enriched from blood (not recorded which). These receptors came from a woman aged 50 to 60 who had recovered from COVID-19.

V is TRBV18 and J is TRBJ2-7, with D perhaps matching TRBD2 (5 bases). This CDR3 has 12 residues. Germline CDR1 reads KGHSH; CDR2 reads LQKENI. V lost 2 bases and J 4 bases, leaving 6 bases between the germline ends. The CDR3 nucleotides are TGTGCCAGCTCACCAGGGGAGTACGAGCAGTACTTC. Protein: CASSPGEYEQYF.

The V gene is TRBV4-3, the J gene TRBJ1-4; perhaps TRBD1 as D (5 bases). Germline CDR1 is LGHNA and CDR2 is YSLEER. Trimming shortened V by 1 base and J by 5 bases, and 11 bases separated the two germline ends. The CDR3 is 15 amino acids. The CDR3 DNA reads TGCGCCAGCAGCCAAGCCGACAGAAGAAATGAAAAACTGTTTTTT. This encodes CASSQADRRNEKLFF.

The chain employs TRBV10-3 and TRBJ2-1, with 9 bases lining up with TRBD1. Germline CDR1 is ENHRY and CDR2 is SYGVKD. Unmatched junction bases numbered 5, after V lost 2 bases and J lost 6 bases. The CDR3 totals 15 residues. The CDR3 DNA reads as TGTGCCATCAGTGAGCCGGGACAGGGTATCAATGAGCAGTTCTTC. It codes for CAISEPGQGINEQFF.

This clone was seen a few times. V usage is TRBV7-9 and J usage is TRBJ1-4, with 7 nucleotides matching TRBD1. The V and J ends lost 1 base and 5 bases, in that order; junction bases with no gene match: 4. The CDR3 has 15 amino acids. Germline assignment: CDR1 SEHNR and CDR2 FQNEAQ (reference sequence). The CDR3 sequence: CASSLESGGNEKLFF. The CDR3 DNA follows: TGTGCCAGCAGCTTAGAGTCAGGGGGAAATGAAAAACTGTTTTTT.

The chain combines TRBV6-5 with TRBJ1-5, with 9 bases that match TRBD1. Trimming at V came to 6 bases and at J to 6 bases, leaving 6 bases not matched to a gene. CDR3 length: 14 residues. Looked up from germline, CDR1 is MNHEY and CDR2 is SVGAGI. The CDR3 coding sequence is TGTGCCAGCAGAGACACAGGGGGCGGTCAGCCCCAGCATTTT. It encodes CASRDTGGGQPQHF.

This clone was detected only once. This rearrangement joins TRBV9 to TRBJ2-7, with D tentatively TRBD1 (6 bases). CDR3 size: 14 residues. The germline V gene has CDR1 SGDLS and CDR2 YYNGEE. The V and J ends lost 4 bases and 6 bases respectively, with 17 bases between them. CDR3 DNA: TGTGCCAGCAGCTCGACCGGGACAAGCTCCGAGCAGTACTTC. Amino acids: CASSSTGTSSEQYF.